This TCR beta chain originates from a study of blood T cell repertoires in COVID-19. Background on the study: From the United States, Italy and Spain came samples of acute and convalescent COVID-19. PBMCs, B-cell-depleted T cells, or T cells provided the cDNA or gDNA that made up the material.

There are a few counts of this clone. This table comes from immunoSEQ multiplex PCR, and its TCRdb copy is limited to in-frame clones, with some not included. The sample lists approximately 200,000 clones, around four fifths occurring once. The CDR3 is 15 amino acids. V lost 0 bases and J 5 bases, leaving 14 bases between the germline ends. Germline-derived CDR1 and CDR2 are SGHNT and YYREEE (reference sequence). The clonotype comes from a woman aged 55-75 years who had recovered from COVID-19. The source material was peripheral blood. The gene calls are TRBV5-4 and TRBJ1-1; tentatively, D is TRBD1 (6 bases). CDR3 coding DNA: TGTGCCAGCAGCTTGGGACAGGCCCCGGCGACTGAAGCTTTCTTT. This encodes CASSLGQAPATEAFF.